One and the same sample provided the 21 T cell receptor beta chains below, sequenced in a study of blood T cell repertoires in COVID-19. TCRdb's copy holds only in-frame clones and misses some; the assay was immunoSEQ multiplex PCR. The sample has 150,000 to 200,000 clones, approximately 79% seen once. Material for sequencing was peripheral blood. These receptors all stem from a woman in her sixties or seventies with acute or convalescent COVID-19.

The chain links TRBV10-2 to TRBJ1-1, with 7 bases fitting TRBD1. Per the germline V gene, CDR1 is WSHSY and CDR2 is SAAADI. This CDR3 spans 14 amino acids. The ends lost 6 bases at V and 5 bases at J; junction bases unmatched: 9. CDR3 coding DNA: TGCGCCAGCAGCGAGGAGGGGGCTTGGACTGAAGCTTTCTTT. This codes for CASSEEGAWTEAFF.

This chain joins TRBV19 and TRBJ1-5; 10 nucleotides match TRBD1. Trimming took 6 bases from V and 7 from J; bases not matched to a gene: 9. Germline assignment: CDR1 LNHDA and CDR2 SQIVND (reference sequence). The CDR3 is 15 amino acids. The CDR3 protein is CASSRSTGGDQPQHF. The CDR3 DNA follows: TGTGCCAGTAGCCGTTCGACAGGGGGCGACCAGCCCCAGCATTTT. Full variable domain (missing parts from reference TRBV19 and TRBJ1-5): DGGITQSPKYLFRKEGQNVTLSCEQNLNHDAMYWYRQDPGQGLRLIYYSQIVNDFQKGDIAEGYSVSREKKESFPLTVTSAQKNPTAFYLCASSRSTGGDQPQHFGDGTRLSIL.

The V and J genes are TRBV7-6 and TRBJ2-2, with TRBD1 matching 8 bases. Trimming removed 5 bases from V and 6 bases from J; junction bases left unmatched: 8. In germline, CDR1 is SGHVS, CDR2 FNYEAQ. CDR3 size: 15 residues. DNA of the CDR3: TGTGCCAGCAGCCCTCGGACAGGGCGGGCCGGGGAGCTGTTTTTT. It codes for CASSPRTGRAGELFF.

This clone was found a few times. The V and J genes are TRBV21-1 and TRBJ2-1; no check of the table's D call, TRBD1, against the DNA was made. TRBV21-1 is termed a pseudogene. The CDR3 spans 14 residues. The CDR3 DNA sequence: TGTGCCAGCAGCAACTCGACAGCTAAAACTGAGCAGTTCTTC. Translated, it gives CASSNSTAKTEQFF.

This clone was seen a few times. This chain joins TRBV4-1 and TRBJ2-3; 8 bases fit TRBD1. The CDR3 runs to 14 residues. Germline V lookup: CDR1 MGHRA, CDR2 YSYEKL. V was clipped by 5 bases and J by 1 base; unmatched bases: 2. The CDR3 reads CASSGQGGTDTQYF. The CDR3 DNA reads TGCGCCAGCAGCGGACAGGGTGGCACAGATACGCAGTATTTT.

This sequence joins TRBV7-2 and TRBJ1-1, with D possibly matching TRBD1 (5 bases). V was clipped by 3 bases and J by 0 bases, with 8 bases between them. The CDR3 totals 14 residues. In germline, CDR1 is SGHTA, CDR2 FQGNSA. This CDR3 is CASSLQGLNTEAFF. For the CDR3, the DNA is TGTGCCAGCAGCTTGCAGGGTCTGAACACTGAAGCTTTCTTT.

CDR3 sequence reads: CASSPVGGGGYTF. CDR3 DNA: TGTGCCAGCAGCCCAGTGGGGGGTGGCGGCTACACCTTC. This rearrangement joins TRBV2 to TRBJ1-2; possible D gene TRBD1, 5 bases. The CDR3 spans 13 residues. Germline V gene data show CDR1 as SNHLY and CDR2 as FYNNEI. V was shortened by 6 bases and J by 8 bases, with 16 bases between the two germline ends.

The chain employs TRBV5-1 and TRBJ2-1, with 10 bases matching TRBD2. The V and J ends lost 0 bases and 4 bases, in that order; junction bases with no gene match: 7. CDR1 is SGHRS, CDR2 YFSETQ, per germline. This CDR3 is 17 amino acids long. The CDR3 reads CASSLVASGRQYNEQFF. Here the CDR3 DNA reads TGCGCCAGCAGCTTGGTCGCTAGCGGGAGACAATACAATGAGCAGTTCTTC.

The genes are TRBV5-6 and TRBJ1-5; TRBD1 might be the D (5 bases). Trimming left V 1 base short and J 6 bases short, with 11 bases between. CDR3 length: 14 residues. Per the germline V gene, CDR1 is SGHDT and CDR2 is YYEEEE. The CDR3 protein is CASSLSDRSQPQHF. CDR3 DNA: TGTGCCAGCAGCTTGAGTGACAGAAGTCAGCCCCAGCATTTT.

This chain joins TRBV29-1 and TRBJ1-1, with TRBD1 identical over 8 bases. The germline V gene encodes CDR1 SQVTM and CDR2 ANQGSEA. The trim removed 4 bases at V and 3 bases at J, leaving 4 bases unmatched. This CDR3 is 13 amino acids long. The DNA of the CDR3 is TGCAGCGTTGGCGGACAGGGTGACACTGAAGCTTTCTTT. This codes for CSVGGQGDTEAFF.

In nucleotides, the CDR3 is TGTGCCATCAGTGATTCTAGAACGCAACAGGTCGATGGCTACACCTTC. Translation: CAISDSRTQQVDGYTF. The rearrangement links TRBV10-3 to TRBJ1-2; D may be TRBD1 (5 bases). The V gene's germline CDR1 is ENHRY and CDR2 SYGVKD. This CDR3 is built from 16 residues. Deletions cut 3 bases from V and 6 bases from J, with 20 bases between.

This chain connects TRBV11-2 to TRBJ1-2, with D maybe TRBD1 (6 bases). The V and J ends lost 8 bases and 1 base respectively, with 17 bases between them. The germline V gene encodes CDR1 SGHAT and CDR2 FQNNGV. The CDR3 totals 15 residues. The CDR3 here is CASVGWTDDNYGYTF. CDR3 sequence (DNA): TGTGCCAGCGTAGGATGGACAGACGATAACTATGGCTACACCTTC.

There are a few counts of this clone. The V call is TRBV5-1, the J call TRBJ1-6, with 10 positions matching TRBD1. The junction had 8 bases not matched to a gene; V was cut back by 4 bases and J by 7 bases. The germline V gene has CDR1 SGHRS and CDR2 YFSETQ. The CDR3 contains 16 residues. DNA for the CDR3: TGCGCCAGCAGCCTGGACAGGGGGGCGTCGAATTCACCCCTCCACTTT. Amino acids: CASSLDRGASNSPLHF.

V and J are TRBV3-1 (or the pseudogene TRBV3-2) and TRBJ2-1; no clear D. The CDR3 is made up of 16 amino acids. With 4 bases removed from V and 6 bases from J, the gap between germline ends came to 19 bases. Germline lookup yields CDR1 LGHDT and CDR2 YNNKEL (reference sequence). CDR3 coding DNA: TGTGCCAGCAGCCCAGGCCTCCTATGGCGTGCCAATGAGCAGTTCTTC. Amino acid sequence: CASSPGLLWRANEQFF.

This chain connects TRBV5-1 to TRBJ2-3; 13 bases match TRBD2. Germline CDR1 reads SGHRS; CDR2 reads YFSETQ. V lost 4 bases to trimming and J lost 1 base; unmatched junction nucleotides: 3. The CDR3 covers 16 residues. The CDR3, as DNA: TGCGCCAGCAGCCCTGGACTAGCGGGAGGCACAGATACGCAGTATTTT. Its translation is CASSPGLAGGTDTQYF. Complete variable domain (other parts from reference TRBV5-1 and TRBJ2-3): KAGVTQTPRYLIKTRGQQVTLSCSPISGHRSVSWYQQTPGQGLQFLFEYFSETQRNKGNFPGRFSGRQFSNSRSEMNVSTLELGDSALYLCASSPGLAGGTDTQYFGPGTRLTVL.

V gene TRBV6-1 combines with J gene TRBJ2-7, with 9 nucleotides matching TRBD1. V lost 0 bases and J lost 6; bases outside the gene matches: 9. The germline V gene has CDR1 MNHNS and CDR2 SASEGT. The CDR3 spans 16 residues. The CDR3: CASSEAVTGGLGEQYF. DNA for the CDR3: TGTGCCAGCAGTGAAGCTGTGACAGGGGGTTTGGGCGAGCAGTACTTC.

J is TRBJ1-5 and V is TRBV5-6, with TRBD1 identical over 9 bases. The V gene's germline CDR1 is SGHDT and CDR2 YYEEEE. The CDR3 totals 15 residues. The V segment lost 2 bases and the J segment 6 bases; nucleotides outside the gene matches: 6. The CDR3 spells CASSFGTGTPQPQHF. The CDR3, as DNA: TGTGCCAGCAGCTTTGGGACAGGGACGCCTCAGCCCCAGCATTTT.

The chain uses TRBV19 and TRBJ2-2; 15 bases align to TRBD2. CDR3 length: 20 amino acids. After removal of 2 bases from V and 1 base from J, the junction contained 8 bases not matched to a gene. The germline gives CDR1 LNHDA, CDR2 SQIVND (reference sequence). CDR3 sequence reads: CASSIPRWTSGRENTGELFF. In nucleotides, the CDR3 is TGTGCCAGTAGTATACCCCGGTGGACTAGCGGGAGGGAGAACACCGGGGAGCTGTTTTTT.

The genes are TRBV30 and TRBJ1-1, with D maybe TRBD1 (5 bases). The germline V gene has CDR1 GTSNPN and CDR2 SVGIG (reference sequence). Trimming removed 1 base at V and 5 bases at J, with 11 bases between. This CDR3 has 13 amino acids. CDR3 bases: TGTGCCTGGAGTGAGATGGGGGGGACTGAAGCTTTCTTT. This encodes CAWSEMGGTEAFF.

V usage is TRBV29-1 and J usage is TRBJ2-7, with TRBD2 matching over 11 bases. Germline CDR1 and CDR2: SQVTM and ANQGSEA. V lost 0 bases and J lost 3; bases outside the gene matches: 10. CDR3 length: 17 residues. The CDR3 DNA follows: TGCAGCGTTGAAGATCTTGTAGCGGGAGGGCCGAACTACGAGCAGTACTTC. Encoded protein: CSVEDLVAGGPNYEQYF.

The genes are TRBV7-8 and TRBJ2-7, with 7 nucleotides matching TRBD1. J gave up 6 bases and V 5 bases, and 16 bases lay outside the gene matches. Germline V lookup: CDR1 SGHVS, CDR2 FQNEAQ. The CDR3 is 16 amino acids. The CDR3 loop is CASSTGTALGWVEQYF. The CDR3 DNA reads as TGTGCCAGCAGCACAGGGACAGCCCTCGGGTGGGTCGAGCAGTACTTC. Together with reference TRBV7-8 and TRBJ2-7, the CDR3 gives the full variable domain: GAGVSQSPRYKVAKRGQDVALRCDPISGHVSLFWYQQALGQGPEFLTYFQNEAQLDKSGLPSDRFFAERPEGSVSTLKIQRTQQEDSAVYLCASSTGTALGWVEQYFGPGTRLTVT.